The text below deals with one T cell receptor (beta chain). Its target is not known. PCR amplification relied on 60 Vbeta primers (plus 13 Jbeta primers). Profiling relied on immunoSEQ multiplex PCR, and the TCRdb table lists in-frame clones only, not all of them. The top ten hold around 2.7% of the sample, which has 110,000 or so clones, 82% seen once. The source of the sample is a study of cytomegalovirus exposure and HLA in healthy donors. Study-wide results and limits: Reports credit the classifier with highly specific, highly sensitive diagnosis of cytomegalovirus status. In a later analysis, DRB1 alleles had the most associated TCRs; HLA-C alleles the fewest. Altogether, 150 or so TCR beta chains were recorded as cytomegalovirus-associated. By a later analysis, the bulk of CMV-associated TCR beta chains appeared HLA-restricted.

Germline loops: CDR1 KGHSH, CDR2 LQKENI. This CDR3 comprises 15 residues. J gave up 8 bases and V 1 base, and 8 bases lay outside the gene matches. Specimen: PBMCs. The chain recombines TRBV18 with TRBJ1-2; TRBD1 aligns across 9 bases. The clonotype was recovered from a woman between 18 and 30 years old in good health and CMV-seronegative. CDR3 protein: CASSPRDRETGGYTF. DNA for the CDR3: TGTGCCAGCTCACCACGGGACAGGGAGACCGGCGGCTACACCTTC. Complete variable domain (other parts from reference TRBV18 and TRBJ1-2): NAGVMQNPRHLVRRRGQEARLRCSPMKGHSHVYWYRQLPEEGLKFMVYLQKENIIDESGMPKERFSAEFPKEGPSILRIQQVVRGDSAAYFCASSPRDRETGGYTFGSGTRLTVV.